The next 14 T cell receptor beta chains were all read from a single sample in a study of radiation and T cells in renal cell carcinoma. Assay: immunoSEQ multiplex PCR; the TCRdb copy retains only in-frame clones and omits some. The data contain about 78,000 clones, 80% to 90% of them singletons. Indicated time point: blood 4 weeks post-SBRT, at nephrectomy. Specified treatment: 15 Gy SBRT to primary tumor, nephrectomy 4 weeks later. The sequencing here drew on blood, taken from a patient whose treatment included radiotherapy and nephrectomy. The receptor set was obtained from a woman aged 70-85 years with renal cell carcinoma.

This chain connects TRBV19 to TRBJ1-1; 7 bases match TRBD1. The trim removed 0 bases at V and 5 bases at J, leaving 9 bases unmatched. The CDR3 totals 16 residues. CDR1 is LNHDA and CDR2 is SQIVND in the germline V gene (reference sequence). Written as DNA, the CDR3 is TGTGCCAGTAGTATAGATTTTTCCGTCAGGGGGACTGAAGCTTTCTTT. The encoded protein is CASSIDFSVRGTEAFF.

This clone came up a few times. The DNA of the CDR3 is TGTGCCAGCAGTTCGGGGGACAGGGGAGGCTATGGCTACACCTTC. Residues: CASSSGDRGGYGYTF. The chain recombines TRBV28 with TRBJ1-2; TRBD1 aligns across 10 bases. CDR3 size: 15 residues. Germline lookup yields CDR1 MDHEN and CDR2 SYDVKM. V lost 4 bases to trimming and J lost 4 bases; unmatched junction nucleotides: 6.

The chain recombines TRBV27 with TRBJ2-2; 9 nucleotides agree with TRBD2. The CDR3 totals 15 residues. V was pared by 10 bases and J by 4 bases, with 10 bases of the junction left unmatched. Germline V gene sequence: CDR1 MNHEY, CDR2 SMNVEV (reference sequence). CDR3 sequence: CATALSGGRTGELFF. CDR3 in DNA: TGTGCCACCGCACTAAGCGGGGGGCGCACCGGGGAGCTGTTTTTT.

This clone was detected only once. The CDR3 DNA follows: TGCAGCGTTGAGCCGGGACAGGGACTGATCCTCTATGGCTACACCTTC. This codes for CSVEPGQGLILYGYTF. This chain links TRBV29-1 with TRBJ1-2; TRBD1 matches 9 bases. CDR1 and CDR2 from the germline V gene are SQVTM and ANQGSEA. The CDR3 consists of 16 residues. Trimming removed 3 bases from V and 4 bases from J; junction bases left unmatched: 12.

Of note for this clone: Mismatch with germline at one junction end may stem from a read error. J is TRBJ2-7 and V is TRBV4-3, with no clear D. The CDR3 covers 14 residues. Looked up from germline, CDR1 is LGHNA and CDR2 is YSLEER. DNA for the CDR3: TGCGCCAGCAGCCAAGAGGCCCGCTCCTACGAGCGGTACTTC. Protein: CASSQEARSYERYF.

CDR3 nucleotide sequence: TGTGCCAGCTCACCACTCCTAGGACAGGGGGGTGGGTACGCTTTCTTT. It yields the protein CASSPLLGQGGGYAFF. The V call is TRBV18, the J call TRBJ1-1, with 10 positions matching TRBD1. Germline V gene lookup returns CDR1 KGHSH and CDR2 LQKENI. The length of the CDR3 is 16 residues. J gave up 11 bases and V 1 base, and 13 bases lay outside the gene matches.

This chain joins TRBV7-2 and TRBJ1-1; D remains ambiguous. The CDR3 totals 14 residues. CDR1 is SGHTA and CDR2 is FQGNSA in the germline V gene. V gave up 1 base and J gave up 0 bases, with 6 bases separating them. Here the CDR3 DNA reads TGTGCCAGCAGCTTAGGTCGGATGAACACTGAAGCTTTCTTT. This gives the protein CASSLGRMNTEAFF. Supplemented by reference TRBV7-2 and TRBJ1-1, the full variable domain reads GAGVSQSPSNKVTEKGKDVELRCDPISGHTALYWYRQSLGQGLEFLIYFQGNSAPDKSGLPSDRFSAERTGGSVSTLTIQRTQQEDSAVYLCASSLGRMNTEAFFGQGTRLTVV.

This clone was detected once. This chain connects TRBV14 to TRBJ2-5, with TRBD2 identical over 12 bases. Trimming cost V 4 bases and J 5 bases; bases outside gene matches: 11. CDR1 is SGHDN, CDR2 FVKESK, per germline. The CDR3 totals 17 residues. In nucleotides, the CDR3 is TGTGCCAGCAGCCGGTTCAGGACTAGCGGGGAGAGGGAGACCCAGTACTTC. It codes for CASSRFRTSGERETQYF. Full variable domain (remainder filled in from reference TRBV14 and TRBJ2-5): EAGVTQFPSHSVIEKGQTVTLRCDPISGHDNLYWYRRVMGKEIKFLLHFVKESKQDESGMPNNRFLAERTGGTYSTLKVQPAELEDSGVYFCASSRFRTSGERETQYFGPGTRLLVL.

V is TRBV5-1 and J is TRBJ2-3; no clear D. Trimming removed 3 bases from V and 4 bases from J, with 12 bases in between. In germline, CDR1 is SGHRS, CDR2 YFSETQ. CDR3 length: 14 amino acids. CDR3 loop: CASSSGSLADTQYF. The CDR3 DNA is TGCGCCAGCAGCTCCGGGTCTCTGGCAGATACGCAGTATTTT.

The V and J genes are TRBV29-1 and TRBJ1-2; D unresolved. CDR1 and CDR2 from the germline V gene are SQVTM and ANQGSEA. CDR3 length: 14 amino acids. V gave up 4 bases and J gave up 5 bases, with 17 bases separating them. CDR3 coding DNA: TGCAGCGTTGCTTCTCAAGGGCCAGGTTATGGCTACACCTTC. Translated: CSVASQGPGYGYTF.

The gene calls are TRBV7-2 and TRBJ2-7, with D perhaps matching TRBD1 or TRBD2 (5 bases each). The CDR3 has 14 amino acids. Germline lookup yields CDR1 SGHTA and CDR2 FQGNSA. Trimming removed 1 base from V and 4 bases from J, with 11 bases in between. CDR3 nucleotides: TGTGCCAGCAGCTTAGGGGACCTCGGGTACGAGCAGTACTTC. It encodes CASSLGDLGYEQYF.

V and J are TRBV11-2 and TRBJ2-3; no reliable D call. Germline values: CDR1 SGHAT, CDR2 FQNNGV. The CDR3 sequence is 15 residues long. Trimming cost V 1 base and J 2 bases, with 10 bases left between them. The CDR3, as DNA: TGTGCCAGCAGCTTAGTAGACACCTACACAGATACGCAGTATTTT. Its translation is CASSLVDTYTDTQYF.

J is TRBJ2-1 and V is TRBV28; 10 bases align to TRBD1. The germline V gene encodes CDR1 MDHEN and CDR2 SYDVKM. The CDR3 has 14 residues. The trim removed 6 bases at V and 7 bases at J, leaving 6 bases unmatched. Written as DNA, the CDR3 is TGTGCCAGCAGCCGGACAGGGGGTTGGAATGAGCAGTTCTTC. Translated: CASSRTGGWNEQFF.

The chain uses TRBV7-2 and TRBJ1-2; D is undetermined. V was clipped by 1 base and J by 1 base, with 7 bases between them. Germline V gives CDR1 SGHTA, CDR2 FQGNSA. This CDR3 is 14 amino acids long. DNA of the CDR3: TGTGCCAGCAGCTTAGATGGGGATAACTATGGCTACACCTTC. This codes for CASSLDGDNYGYTF.